Listed here is a single T cell receptor beta chain. No antigen is known for it. This specimen belongs to a study of CD8+ T cells in alopecia areata. The sequencing template was cDNA reverse transcribed from extracted RNA. Clones were sequenced by immunoSEQ multiplex PCR, and TCRdb holds only the in-frame ones, with some missing. The sample has fewer than 70,000 clones; about 40% are singletons. Points from the study as a whole: Higher clonality was seen in lesional scalp than in normal scalp, especially in alopecia totalis/universalis.

CDR1 SGHRS and CDR2 YFSETQ come from the germline V gene. The CDR3 sequence is 15 residues long. V was pared by 6 bases and J by 1 base, with 16 bases between. Peripheral blood and lesional scalp punch biopsies came from alopecia areata patients. The sequenced sample consisted of NKG2D-low CD8+ T cells sorted from blood. The clonotype comes from a human donor with alopecia areata. The V gene is TRBV5-1, the J gene TRBJ2-5; weak D call: TRBD1 (5 bases). As DNA, the CDR3 is TGCGCCAGCACCTCCGAAGGGGCCGGCCAAGAGACCCAGTACTTC. Translating gives CASTSEGAGQETQYF.